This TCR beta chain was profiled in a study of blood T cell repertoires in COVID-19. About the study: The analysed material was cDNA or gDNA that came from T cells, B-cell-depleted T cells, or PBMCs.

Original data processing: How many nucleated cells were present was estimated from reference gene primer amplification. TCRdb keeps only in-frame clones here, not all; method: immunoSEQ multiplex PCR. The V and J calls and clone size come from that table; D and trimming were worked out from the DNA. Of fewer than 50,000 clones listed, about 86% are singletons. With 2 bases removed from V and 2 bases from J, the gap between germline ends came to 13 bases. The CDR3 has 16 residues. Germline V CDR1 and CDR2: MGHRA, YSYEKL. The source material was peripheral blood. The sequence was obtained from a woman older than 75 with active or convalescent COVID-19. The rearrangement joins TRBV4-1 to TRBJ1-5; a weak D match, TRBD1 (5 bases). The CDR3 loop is CASSQSQVRGNQPQHF. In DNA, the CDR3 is TGCGCCAGCAGCCAAAGCCAGGTCAGGGGCAATCAGCCCCAGCATTTT.